Below, 6 T cell receptor beta chains from the same sample are listed, as sequenced in a study of cytomegalovirus exposure and HLA in healthy donors (dated by TCRdb to 2016 to 2017). Library construction relied on the immunoSEQ multiplex PCR assay. For the multiplex PCR, a mixture combining 60 forward primers for TCR Vbeta segments and 13 reverse primers for TCR Jbeta segments was used. What TCRdb holds here is the immuneACCESS table cut down to in-frame rearrangements. Part of the clones is not present; checked against another copy, under half of the missing clones reflect an unresolved V gene, and the others are unexplained. Across this sample there are approximately 72,000 clones, with almost 85% seen only once. Of the sample, 1.5% to 2% is held by the ten largest clones. The source material was PBMCs. These receptors came from a man between 18 and 29 years old in good health and CMV-seronegative.

J is TRBJ2-3 and V is TRBV5-1; 12 bases fit TRBD2. The CDR3 has 15 residues. Germline CDR1 reads SGHRS; CDR2 reads YFSETQ. Trimming at V came to 4 bases and at J to 2 bases, leaving 2 bases not matched to a gene. CDR3 in DNA: TGCGCCAGCAGCGGACTAGCGGGGCCCACAGATACGCAGTATTTT. It is translated as CASSGLAGPTDTQYF. Drawing the rest from reference TRBV5-1 and TRBJ2-3, the complete variable domain is KAGVTQTPRYLIKTRGQQVTLSCSPISGHRSVSWYQQTPGQGLQFLFEYFSETQRNKGNFPGRFSGRQFSNSRSEMNVSTLELGDSALYLCASSGLAGPTDTQYFGPGTRLTVL.

This chain joins TRBV7-9 and TRBJ2-1; 12 bases are a match to TRBD2. The CDR3 covers 13 residues. Per germline, CDR1 SEHNR and CDR2 FQNEAQ (reference sequence). Losses at the gene ends were 3 bases for V and 16 bases for J; bases not matched to a gene: 7. In DNA form, the CDR3 reads TGTGCCAGCAGCTTGGGGCTAGCGGGAGGGCCTTTCTTC. Protein product: CASSLGLAGGPFF.

The chain has TRBV5-6 and TRBJ1-4; perhaps TRBD1 as D (5 bases). V was trimmed by 3 bases and J by 5 bases, leaving 14 bases between them. The CDR3 sequence is 15 residues long. Germline CDR1 reads SGHDT; CDR2 reads YYEEEE. The CDR3 spells CASSSSGLVNEKLFF. Here the CDR3 DNA reads TGTGCCAGCAGCTCCTCAGGGCTGGTAAATGAAAAACTGTTTTTT.

This clone was observed once. The genes are TRBV27 and TRBJ2-2, with TRBD1 matching 11 bases. This CDR3 has 19 residues. The germline gives CDR1 MNHEY, CDR2 SMNVEV (reference sequence). J gave up 6 bases and V 5 bases, and 17 bases lay outside the gene matches. This CDR3 reads CASSPVPPGQGVWAGELFF. The CDR3 nucleotides read TGTGCCAGCAGTCCCGTTCCCCCGGGACAGGGGGTGTGGGCCGGGGAGCTGTTTTTT.

The chain is built from TRBV28 and TRBJ2-7; 9 nucleotides line up with TRBD1. There are 15 residues in the CDR3. Trimming cost V 5 bases and J 6 bases; bases outside gene matches: 11. Germline CDR1 and CDR2: MDHEN and SYDVKM. The CDR3 sequence is CASSLTGTGTLEQYF. The CDR3 DNA follows: TGTGCCAGCAGTCTAACCGGGACAGGGACCCTCGAGCAGTACTTC. Full variable domain (outside the CDR3, taken from reference TRBV28 and TRBJ2-7): DVKVTQSSRYLVKRTGEKVFLECVQDMDHENMFWYRQDPGLGLRLIYFSYDVKMKEKGDIPEGYSVSREKKERFSLILESASTNQTSMYLCASSLTGTGTLEQYFGPGTRLTVT.

The genes are TRBV28 and TRBJ2-7, with TRBD1 identical over 8 bases. V lost 4 bases, J lost 6 bases, and 8 bases stayed unmatched. The CDR3 totals 14 residues. Germline V gives CDR1 MDHEN, CDR2 SYDVKM. The CDR3 here is CASSSDRVRVEQYF. For the CDR3, the DNA is TGTGCCAGCAGTTCGGACAGGGTCCGCGTCGAGCAGTACTTC.